The clone carrying this T cell receptor (beta chain) was seen a single time. Its target is not known. These data belong to a study of T cells in Graves' hyperthyroidism and ophthalmopathy. This CDR3 region has 17 residues. CDR1 is SGHVS and CDR2 is FQNEAQ in the germline V gene. The V end lost 2 bases, the J end lost 0 bases, and 14 bases lay between the germline ends. Ophthalmopathy patients had moderate-to-severe active disease, CAS ≥3, NOSPECS ≥4, and disease duration under 3 months. Whole-study findings and limits: Using 13 V-J features, a model discriminated ophthalmopathy from stable hyperthyroidism. Progression to ophthalmopathy was predicted a median of 6.5 months early. Blood held most thyroid clonotypes expanded above 0.001 frequency.

There were TCR beta CDR3 regions amplified from RNA transcripts. The HTBI primer set was used in a first-round RT-PCR of the TCR CDR3. TCRdb re-called the multiplex PCR reads through MiXCR, storing one row per CDR3 protein. The data hold hundreds of thousands of distinct CDR3 sequences, with around 20% observed a single time. The chain recombines TRBV7-8 with TRBJ1-3; D is unresolved. The sample was blood. This sequence was found in a man aged 40-55 years with Graves' ophthalmopathy. CDR3 bases: TGTGCCAGCAGCTTAATTATCCAGCCTCTCTCTGGAAACACCATATATTTT. It encodes CASSLIIQPLSGNTIYF.